A single sample is the source of the 9 T cell receptor beta chains below, sequenced in a study of cytomegalovirus exposure and HLA in healthy donors. The PCR made use of 60 Vbeta and 13 Jbeta primers. TCRdb keeps only in-frame clones here, not all; method: immunoSEQ multiplex PCR. This table holds roughly 160,000 clones, 60% to 85% found once. The sample comprised PBMCs. These receptors were collected from a man aged 25-40 years in good health and CMV-seropositive.

The gene calls are TRBV27 and TRBJ2-3; D gene unclear. V lost 2 bases and J lost 2, with 11 bases in between. Germline CDR1 reads MNHEY; CDR2 reads SMNVEV (reference sequence). This CDR3 region has 15 residues. For the CDR3, the DNA is TGTGCCAGCAGTTTAGGTGTGGCAGACACAGATACGCAGTATTTT. Amino acids: CASSLGVADTDTQYF.

This rearrangement joins TRBV7-2 to TRBJ2-1; 8 nucleotides match TRBD2. Germline CDR1 SGHTA, CDR2 FQGNSA. The CDR3 runs to 17 residues. V lost 5 bases, J lost 1 base, and 10 bases stayed unmatched. The DNA of the CDR3 is TGTGCCAGCAGCCCATATGCCCTAGCGGGTTCCTACAATGAGCAGTTCTTC. Translation gives CASSPYALAGSYNEQFF.

This sequence joins TRBV10-1 and TRBJ2-1; 11 nucleotides align to TRBD1. Germline V gene lookup returns CDR1 WNHNN and CDR2 SYGVQD (reference sequence). The CDR3 is made up of 14 amino acids. J lost 2 bases, V lost 7 bases, and 1 base had no gene match. This CDR3 reads CASTGQGAYNEQFF. DNA of the CDR3: TGCGCCAGCACGGGACAGGGGGCCTACAATGAGCAGTTCTTC.

V gene TRBV7-2 combines with J gene TRBJ2-5; TRBD2 agrees at 12 bases. CDR1 and CDR2 from the germline V gene are SGHTA and FQGNSA. V was pared by 3 bases and J by 2 bases, with 7 bases of the junction left unmatched. This CDR3 comprises 17 residues. The CDR3 is CASSFLLAGGKQETQYF. CDR3 DNA sequence: TGTGCCAGCAGCTTCTTACTAGCGGGGGGCAAACAAGAGACCCAGTACTTC.

The CDR3 coding sequence is TGCAGCACTACGGGGACAGGGGGACAGACCGGGGAGCTGTTTTTT. Amino acids: CSTTGTGGQTGELFF. The chain employs TRBV29-1 and TRBJ2-2, with 11 nucleotides matching TRBD1. Germline lookup yields CDR1 SQVTM and CDR2 ANQGSEA. CDR3 length equals 15 residues. V gave up 8 bases and J gave up 5 bases; unmatched junction bases: 10.

The CDR3 DNA reads as TGCGCCAGCAGACCCGGACAGGCATCGGGTCAGCCCCAGCATTTT. Protein: CASRPGQASGQPQHF. The genes are TRBV5-1 and TRBJ1-5; 7 positions match TRBD1. Germline V gene data show CDR1 as SGHRS and CDR2 as YFSETQ. Losses at the gene ends were 5 bases for V and 6 bases for J; bases not matched to a gene: 11. The CDR3 runs 15 residues.

This clone came up a few times. The V gene is TRBV7-3, the J gene TRBJ2-1; 13 bases fit TRBD2. The CDR3 consists of 17 residues. V gave up 6 bases and J gave up 3 bases; unmatched junction bases: 8. Germline V lookup: CDR1 SGHTA, CDR2 FQGTGA. CDR3: CASSRTSGGVGYNEQFF. The CDR3 DNA reads TGTGCCAGCAGTCGAACTAGCGGGGGGGTAGGCTACAATGAGCAGTTCTTC.

The rearrangement joins TRBV9 to TRBJ2-7; perhaps TRBD2 as D (6 bases). Germline CDR1 is SGDLS and CDR2 is YYNGEE. V was cut by 9 bases and J by 3 bases, with 28 bases left in between. This CDR3 has 17 amino acids. The CDR3 DNA sequence: TGTGCCACCGTTCCGAGACTAGGGGCCCCGGGGTACTACGAGCAGTACTTC. This codes for CATVPRLGAPGYYEQYF.

The chain employs TRBV10-1 and TRBJ1-6; D perhaps matches TRBD1 (6 bases). The CDR3 is made up of 15 amino acids. The germline V gene encodes CDR1 WNHNN and CDR2 SYGVQD (reference sequence). V lost 2 bases and J 7 bases, leaving 12 bases between the germline ends. CDR3 in amino acids: CASSERPRGNSPLHF. Written as DNA, the CDR3 is TGCGCCAGCAGTGAGCGGCCAAGGGGGAATTCACCCCTCCACTTT.